The 15 T cell receptor beta chains in this list originate from one sample, sequenced in a study of blood T cell repertoires in COVID-19. Sequencing was performed with immunoSEQ multiplex PCR; in TCRdb, only in-frame clones are kept and a portion is missing. Of under 450,000 clones listed, more than 75% are singletons. The specimen was PBMCs or T cells enriched from blood (not recorded which). The receptors stem from a woman aged 25 to 39 who had recovered from COVID-19.

The gene calls are TRBV3-1 (or the pseudogene TRBV3-2) and TRBJ1-3, with D possibly being TRBD1 (6 bases). The V gene lost 1 base and the J gene lost 2 bases, with 9 bases spanning the gap. CDR1 and CDR2 from the germline V gene are LGHDT and YNNKEL (reference sequence). This CDR3 is 15 amino acids long. The CDR3 DNA is TGTGCCAGCAGCCAAGCGGCAGGGGCTGGAAACACCATATATTTT. Translating it yields CASSQAAGAGNTIYF.

The chain recombines TRBV29-1 with TRBJ2-5; 11 bases align to TRBD2. The ends lost 4 bases at V and 0 bases at J; junction bases unmatched: 4. The CDR3 is 15 residues long. Germline-derived CDR1 and CDR2 are SQVTM and ANQGSEA. The CDR3 DNA reads TGCAGCGTTGGACTAGCGGGACGGTACCAAGAGACCCAGTACTTC. This codes for CSVGLAGRYQETQYF. Looking up the rest from reference TRBV29-1 and TRBJ2-5 gives the full variable domain: SAVISQKPSRDICQRGTSLTIQCQVDSQVTMMFWYRQQPGQSLTLIATANQGSEATYESGFVIDKFPISRPNLTFSTLTVSNMSPEDSSIYLCSVGLAGRYQETQYFGPGTRLLVL.

This sequence joins TRBV19 and TRBJ2-1, with 9 nucleotides matching TRBD2. V lost 4 bases to trimming and J lost 8 bases; unmatched junction nucleotides: 15. Germline values: CDR1 LNHDA, CDR2 SQIVND (reference sequence). The CDR3 is made up of 17 amino acids. CDR3 in amino acids: CASSRLAGRGRSDEQFF. In DNA form, the CDR3 reads TGTGCCAGTAGTAGGCTAGCGGGAAGGGGCCGATCCGATGAGCAGTTCTTC.

This rearrangement joins TRBV5-1 to TRBJ2-1, with 8 bases lining up with TRBD2. V shed 0 bases, J shed 4 bases, and the junction held 3 bases outside the gene matches. The germline gives CDR1 SGHRS, CDR2 YFSETQ. The CDR3 contains 15 residues. CDR3 in amino acids: CASSLGAGGYNEQFF. Written as DNA, the CDR3 is TGCGCCAGCAGCTTGGGTGCGGGGGGTTACAATGAGCAGTTCTTC.

The chain couples TRBV19 to TRBJ2-5; TRBD2 is a possible D gene (6 bases). V gave up 5 bases and J gave up 0 bases, with 13 bases separating them. The CDR3 consists of 15 residues. The V gene's germline CDR1 is LNHDA and CDR2 SQIVND (reference sequence). CDR3 amino acids: CASSVGLLYQETQYF. The CDR3 nucleotides are TGTGCCAGTAGTGTGGGACTTTTGTACCAAGAGACCCAGTACTTC.

The chain uses TRBV19 and TRBJ2-3, with a possible D match to TRBD2 (6 bases). The CDR3 has 14 amino acids. V was shortened by 4 bases and J by 0 bases, with 8 bases between the two germline ends. Germline V gene data show CDR1 as LNHDA and CDR2 as SQIVND (reference sequence). The CDR3 loop reads CASSSLASTDTQYF. CDR3 bases: TGTGCCAGTAGTAGCCTAGCGAGCACAGATACGCAGTATTTT.

The chain links TRBV7-8 to TRBJ2-7; D perhaps matches TRBD1 (6 bases). The CDR3 is 12 residues long. V was pared by 0 bases and J by 8 bases, with 8 bases between. Germline V gene data show CDR1 as SGHVS and CDR2 as FQNEAQ. The CDR3 DNA follows: TGTGCCAGCAGCTTAGCACAGGGACAGCAGTACTTC. It translates to CASSLAQGQQYF.

The chain has TRBV29-1 and TRBJ2-7, with TRBD2 matching 8 bases. This CDR3 is built from 14 residues. Germline lookup yields CDR1 SQVTM and CDR2 ANQGSEA. Losses at the gene ends were 5 bases for V and 4 bases for J; bases not matched to a gene: 10. For the CDR3, the DNA is TGCAGCGTTTCAGGGACGGGAGGGTTTTACGAGCAGTACTTC. Amino acid sequence: CSVSGTGGFYEQYF.

The rearrangement joins TRBV28 to TRBJ1-4; TRBD1 agrees at 10 bases. The length of the CDR3 is 14 residues. Germline V lookup: CDR1 MDHEN, CDR2 SYDVKM. Trimming cost V 5 bases and J 8 bases; bases outside gene matches: 5. CDR3 nucleotide sequence: TGTGCCAGCAGTACGGGACAGGGGTTAGAAAAACTGTTTTTT. Residues: CASSTGQGLEKLFF.

The chain combines TRBV27 with TRBJ2-5; TRBD2 matches 9 bases. V lost 6 bases, J lost 4 bases, and 6 bases stayed unmatched. The CDR3 runs 14 residues. Germline CDR1 reads MNHEY; CDR2 reads SMNVEV (reference sequence). CDR3 region: CASSMRRGGETQYF. CDR3 DNA: TGTGCCAGCAGCATGAGGCGGGGGGGAGAGACCCAGTACTTC.

V and J are TRBV6-5 and TRBJ1-5, with D possibly being TRBD1 (5 bases). This CDR3 is built from 16 residues. Germline V gene sequence: CDR1 MNHEY, CDR2 SVGAGI. The ends were cut back, 0 bases at V and 6 bases at J, with 15 bases in the middle. CDR3 coding DNA: TGTGCCAGCAGTTACTCGAGTCAGCAGGGTCGTCAGCCCCAGCATTTT. It translates to CASSYSSQQGRQPQHF.

The rearrangement links TRBV27 to TRBJ2-7, with D unresolved. CDR1 is MNHEY and CDR2 is SMNVEV in the germline V gene (reference sequence). CDR3 length: 13 amino acids. V lost 0 bases and J lost 6, with 9 bases in between. This CDR3 reads CASSLSISSEQYF. The DNA of the CDR3 is TGTGCCAGCAGTTTATCGATTTCTAGCGAGCAGTACTTC.

The CDR3 reads CASSPDRVYGYTF. The CDR3 region has the DNA TGTGCCAGCAGTCCGGACAGGGTCTATGGCTACACCTTC. The V gene is TRBV6-5, the J gene TRBJ1-2; TRBD1 aligns across 8 bases. There are 13 residues in the CDR3. Germline assignment: CDR1 MNHEY and CDR2 SVGAGI. The V segment lost 5 bases and the J segment 4 bases; nucleotides outside the gene matches: 3.

The chain is built from TRBV11-2 and TRBJ1-3, with D tentatively TRBD1 (5 bases). CDR1 SGHAT and CDR2 FQNNGV come from the germline V gene. V shed 5 bases and J shed 3 bases, with 11 bases lying between them. The CDR3 is 14 residues long. The CDR3 DNA reads as TGTGCCAGCAGCCCGGCGGGGGTTGGAAACACCATATATTTT. It encodes CASSPAGVGNTIYF.

This rearrangement joins TRBV5-4 to TRBJ2-1; 11 nucleotides match TRBD2. This CDR3 spans 17 amino acids. V shed 3 bases, J shed 10 bases, and the junction held 15 bases outside the gene matches. CDR1 and CDR2 (germline): SGHNT, YYREEE (reference sequence). CDR3 sequence reads: CASSWGTATSGIKEQFF. CDR3 sequence (DNA): TGTGCCAGCAGCTGGGGGACGGCGACTAGCGGGATTAAAGAGCAGTTCTTC.